The 21 T cell receptor beta chains given below trace back to one sample, sequenced in a study of blood T cell repertoires in COVID-19. Libraries were prepared by immunoSEQ multiplex PCR; TCRdb keeps only in-frame clonotypes and omits some of them. The table has approximately 200,000 clones, around 89% seen once. The sequencing input was peripheral blood. These receptors were taken from a woman in her twenties or thirties with acute or convalescent COVID-19.

The chain carries TRBV6-1 and TRBJ2-7; a weak D match, TRBD2 (6 bases). There are 14 residues in the CDR3. The V gene's germline CDR1 is MNHNS and CDR2 SASEGT. Trimming left V 5 bases short and J 3 bases short, with 14 bases between. The CDR3 loop reads CASSPGPGGYEQYF. The CDR3 DNA sequence: TGTGCCAGCAGTCCGGGACCCGGGGGCTACGAGCAGTACTTC.

This clone was detected once. The V and J genes are TRBV7-9 and TRBJ2-7, with no clear D. CDR1 SEHNR and CDR2 FQNEAQ come from the germline V gene (reference sequence). Trimming left V 0 bases short and J 4 bases short, with 4 bases between. The CDR3 totals 12 residues. The CDR3 nucleotides are TGTGCCAGCAGCTTAGCCAATTACGAGCAGTACTTC. This gives the protein CASSLANYEQYF.

This chain uses TRBV28 with TRBJ1-2, with 9 bases fitting TRBD1. The V gene's germline CDR1 is MDHEN and CDR2 SYDVKM. The ends lost 7 bases at V and 4 bases at J; junction bases unmatched: 16. The CDR3 is 17 amino acids. The CDR3 sequence is CASITGTGTWRTYGYTF. The DNA for the CDR3 is TGTGCCAGCATCACCGGGACAGGGACCTGGAGGACCTATGGCTACACCTTC.

CDR3 nucleotide sequence: TGTGCCAGCAGCTCCTGGAGGTTGATGGGTGAGCAGTTCTTC. This translates into CASSSWRLMGEQFF. The V call is TRBV7-9, the J call TRBJ2-1, with a weak D call TRBD2 (5 bases). The CDR3 is 14 residues long. The V and J ends lost 4 bases and 9 bases respectively, with 16 bases between them. CDR1 and CDR2 from the germline V gene are SEHNR and FQNEAQ (reference sequence). Full variable domain (missing parts from reference TRBV7-9 and TRBJ2-1): DTGVSQNPRHKITKRGQNVTFRCDPISEHNRLYWYRQTLGQGPEFLTYFQNEAQLEKSRLLSDRFSAERPKGSFSTLEIQRTEQGDSAMYLCASSSWRLMGEQFFGPGTRLTVL.

This clone turned up a few times. The rearrangement uses TRBV30 and TRBJ1-3; TRBD1 is a possible D gene (5 bases). CDR3 size: 15 residues. Trimming stripped 7 bases from V and 4 bases from J, with 20 bases between. Germline V gene data show CDR1 as GTSNPN and CDR2 as SVGIG (reference sequence). CDR3 region: CAYTTGGFKGNTIYF. CDR3 in DNA: TGTGCCTACACTACCGGGGGTTTCAAGGGAAACACCATATATTTT.

The sample holds one count of this clone. V gene TRBV15 combines with J gene TRBJ1-6; D perhaps matches TRBD1 (5 bases). V lost 1 base and J lost 7, with 11 bases in between. Germline CDR1 reads LNHNV; CDR2 reads YYDKDF (reference sequence). The CDR3 totals 15 residues. This CDR3 reads CATSRVRGRNSPLHF. CDR3 DNA sequence: TGTGCCACCAGCAGAGTAAGGGGAAGGAATTCACCCCTCCACTTT.

This CDR3 is CASKKGTGDYNEQFF. For the CDR3, the DNA is TGCGCCAGCAAAAAGGGGACGGGAGACTACAATGAGCAGTTCTTC. The chain joins TRBV5-1 to TRBJ2-1; D might be TRBD2 (6 bases). The ends were cut back, 6 bases at V and 3 bases at J, with 16 bases in the middle. Germline V gene lookup returns CDR1 SGHRS and CDR2 YFSETQ. This CDR3 is 15 amino acids long.

This chain uses TRBV14 with TRBJ1-2; weak D call: TRBD1 (6 bases). The ends were cut back, 8 bases at V and 4 bases at J, with 8 bases in the middle. Germline V CDR1 and CDR2: SGHDN, FVKESK. The CDR3 is 11 residues long. The CDR3 here is CASGQLYGYTF. The CDR3 nucleotides are TGTGCCAGCGGACAGCTCTATGGCTACACCTTC.

The rearrangement joins TRBV2 to TRBJ2-1; tentative D call: TRBD2 (5 bases). The CDR3 totals 12 residues. V was pared by 9 bases and J by 2 bases, with 8 bases between. The germline V gene has CDR1 SNHLY and CDR2 FYNNEI. CDR3 bases: TGTGCCAGTGACGGGGCCTACAATGAGCAGTTCTTC. Its translation: CASDGAYNEQFF.

This chain uses TRBV6-4 with TRBJ2-3; D unresolved. Germline CDR1 and CDR2: MRHNA and SNTAGT. Trimming cost V 3 bases and J 8 bases, with 15 bases left between them. The CDR3 covers 14 residues. CDR3 DNA sequence: TGTGCCAGCAGTGAAGAGGCGTATATACCTACGCAGTATTTT. This gives the protein CASSEEAYIPTQYF.

The count of this clone is one. The chain is built from TRBV5-1 and TRBJ2-7; TRBD2 aligns across 11 bases. The V gene's germline CDR1 is SGHRS and CDR2 YFSETQ. With 2 bases clipped from V and 2 bases from J, the junction kept 3 bases outside the gene matches. The CDR3 consists of 15 residues. CDR3: CASSFGTSGTYEQYF. Written as DNA, the CDR3 is TGCGCCAGCAGCTTTGGGACTAGCGGCACCTACGAGCAGTACTTC.

The rearrangement joins TRBV5-4 to TRBJ2-7; 7 nucleotides agree with TRBD1. V lost 2 bases to trimming and J lost 2 bases; unmatched junction nucleotides: 1. CDR1 and CDR2 from the germline V gene are SGHNT and YYREEE (reference sequence). The CDR3 spans 13 residues. This CDR3 reads CASSFGQAYEQYF. The CDR3 DNA follows: TGTGCCAGCAGCTTCGGACAGGCCTACGAGCAGTACTTC.

The chain combines TRBV19 with TRBJ1-1; D gene uncertain. With 9 bases removed from V and 1 base from J, the gap between germline ends came to 15 bases. The CDR3 loop spans 14 amino acids. From germline, CDR1 is LNHDA and CDR2 SQIVND (reference sequence). The DNA for the CDR3 is TGTGCCAGCAGAATAAATGGCGGGAACACTGAAGCTTTCTTT. It is translated as CASRINGGNTEAFF.

This clone appeared once. V is TRBV7-2 and J is TRBJ2-1; D is perhaps TRBD2 (5 bases). V lost 3 bases to trimming and J lost 7 bases, with 16 bases between them. Looked up from germline, CDR1 is SGHTA and CDR2 is FQGNSA. The CDR3 is 15 residues long. Written as DNA, the CDR3 is TGTGCCAGCAGCTTTGAGGGATGGGTAGAAAATGAGCAGTTCTTC. Protein: CASSFEGWVENEQFF.

CDR3 DNA: TGCAGCGTTGAAGCCGGGACAGGGCTTGAAGCTTTCTTT. This sequence encodes CSVEAGTGLEAFF. V usage is TRBV29-1 and J usage is TRBJ1-1; 9 nucleotides align to TRBD1. Germline V gives CDR1 SQVTM, CDR2 ANQGSEA. V gave up 1 base and J gave up 7 bases; unmatched junction bases: 4. This CDR3 spans 13 amino acids.

The CDR3 here is CASGGESPLHF. The CDR3 bases are TGTGCCAGTGGCGGGGAGTCACCCCTCCACTTT. The V and J genes are TRBV19 and TRBJ1-6; D gene ambiguous. The length of the CDR3 is 11 residues. The V gene's germline CDR1 is LNHDA and CDR2 SQIVND (reference sequence). Trimming cost V 8 bases and J 10 bases, with 9 bases left between them.

This clone showed up just once. This chain uses TRBV13 with TRBJ2-3; 8 nucleotides agree with TRBD1. This CDR3 is 18 amino acids long. The J segment lost 4 bases and the V segment lost 4 bases, leaving 16 bases of the junction unmatched. CDR1 PRHDT and CDR2 FYEKMQ come from the germline V gene (reference sequence). DNA of the CDR3: TGTGCCAGCAGCTCGAACCTGGACAGGGAGATTCAATCAGATACGCAGTATTTT. Protein product: CASSSNLDREIQSDTQYF.

This clone appeared many times. This chain connects TRBV16 to TRBJ2-2; tentatively, D is TRBD2 (5 bases). Between the trimmed V and J ends, which lost 4 bases and 3 bases, there was a span of 12 bases. The CDR3 has 15 residues. In germline, CDR1 is KGHSY, CDR2 FQNENV. The CDR3 sequence is CASSPRGSDTGELFF. The CDR3 bases are TGTGCCAGCAGCCCCCGGGGTTCGGACACCGGGGAGCTGTTTTTT.

The chain joins TRBV5-1 to TRBJ2-5, with D possibly being TRBD2 (6 bases). The CDR3 contains 15 residues. Germline V gene sequence: CDR1 SGHRS, CDR2 YFSETQ. V was cut by 2 bases and J by 5 bases, with 16 bases left in between. The CDR3 reads CASSLDAGLQETQYF. In DNA form, the CDR3 reads TGCGCCAGCAGCTTAGACGCGGGATTGCAGGAGACCCAGTACTTC.

The V call is TRBV5-1, the J call TRBJ2-7; 10 bases are a match to TRBD2. V lost 0 bases and J lost 10; bases outside the gene matches: 7. Per germline, CDR1 SGHRS and CDR2 YFSETQ. The CDR3 runs to 14 residues. The CDR3, as DNA: TGCGCCAGCAGCTTGGTACTAGCGGGACCGATTCAGTACTTC. This gives the protein CASSLVLAGPIQYF.

The V call is TRBV9, the J call TRBJ2-1; TRBD2 might be the D (6 bases). Germline lookup yields CDR1 SGDLS and CDR2 YYNGEE. The CDR3 length is 15 residues. Trimming left V 0 bases short and J 9 bases short, with 16 bases between. CDR3 sequence: CASSVVPTAGIEQFF. CDR3 DNA: TGTGCCAGCAGCGTAGTACCCACCGCGGGGATTGAGCAGTTCTTC. Combining the CDR3 with reference TRBV9 and TRBJ2-1 gives the whole variable domain DSGVTQTPKHLITATGQRVTLRCSPRSGDLSVYWYQQSLDQGLQFLIQYYNGEERAKGNILERFSAQQFPDLHSELNLSSLELGDSALYFCASSVVPTAGIEQFFGPGTRLTVL.